This entry concerns a single T cell receptor beta chain. This entry belongs to a study of blood T cells in healthy people across ages. A second about 7 to 11 cycle PCR used barcoded and J-beta primers. Via MiXCR, TCRdb re-called the 5' RACE reads, giving one row per CDR3 protein. This table holds 550,000 to 600,000 distinct CDR3 sequences, about 25% found once. The donors, healthy Caucasians from Russia, were aged roughly 6 to 100. The CDR3 has 15 amino acids. Per germline, CDR1 SGHTA and CDR2 FQGNSA. V shed 5 bases and J shed 0 bases, with 13 bases lying between them. The receptor was isolated from a woman aged 70-85 years in good health. The rearrangement links TRBV7-2 to TRBJ1-2; D is unclear. The sample taken for sequencing was blood. CDR3 in amino acids: CASSREGTSNYGYTF. The DNA for the CDR3 is TGTGCCAGCAGCAGGGAGGGAACCTCTAACTATGGCTACACCTTC.